These T cell receptor beta chains were read from a single sample in a study of early T cells in non-severe SARS-CoV-2 infection. TCRdb redid the calling of the 5' RACE reads with MiXCR, one entry per CDR3 protein. The table shows approximately 30,000 distinct CDR3 sequences, with about 5.7% occurring only once. Sample: whole blood. The source of these receptors is an adult who was a healthcare worker with PCR-confirmed SARS-CoV-2 infection or an uninfected control (not recorded which). Both conserved end residues are part of each CDR3. A D gene is named only where the DNA matches it firmly. The listing skips clone size in some rows; elsewhere it reads once, few, many or a size class.

V gene	J gene	D gene	clone size	CDR3 protein	CDR3 DNA
TRBV20-1	TRBJ2-7	TRBD1	many	CSASGTGSTYEQYF	TGCAGTGCTAGCGGGACAGGGTCGACCTACGAGCAGTACTTC
TRBV11-1	TRBJ2-1	-	many	CASSLDKSSYNEQFF	TGTGCCAGCAGCTTAGATAAGAGCTCCTACAATGAGCAGTTCTTC
TRBV6-4	TRBJ2-3	-	many	CASSPRGDSPDTQYF	TGTGCCAGCAGCCCGAGGGGGGACTCACCAGATACGCAGTATTTT
TRBV5-1	TRBJ1-4	-	many	CASSLFRRDNEKLFF	TGCGCCAGCAGCTTGTTTCGCAGAGATAATGAAAAACTGTTTTTT
TRBV7-2	TRBJ2-5	TRBD2	-	CASTPWAGGIETQYF	TGTGCCAGCACCCCTTGGGCGGGGGGAATTGAGACCCAGTACTTC
TRBV12-3/TRBV12-4	TRBJ2-3	-	many	CASSLGLVSTDTQYF	TGTGCCAGCAGTTTAGGACTAGTGAGCACAGATACGCAGTATTTT
TRBV10-3	TRBJ2-1	-	many	CAISGRREGGNEQFF	TGTGCCATCAGCGGTCGTCGGGAAGGCGGCAATGAGCAGTTCTTC
TRBV28	TRBJ2-7	-	many	CASSPHGGSLAYEQYF	TGTGCCAGCAGTCCTCACGGGGGAAGTCTAGCCTACGAGCAGTACTTC
TRBV5-5	TRBJ2-5	-	many	CASSLNRGSETQYF	TGTGCCAGCAGCTTGAACCGGGGTTCAGAGACCCAGTACTTC
TRBV4-1	TRBJ2-2	-	many	CASSSGQLNTGELFF	TGCGCCAGCAGTTCTGGGCAGTTGAACACCGGGGAGCTGTTTTTT
TRBV25-1	TRBJ2-3	-	-	CASNKQSTDTQYF	TGTGCCAGCAATAAACAGAGCACAGATACGCAGTATTTT
TRBV12-3/TRBV12-4	TRBJ1-1	-	many	CASSLGGDTEAFF	TGTGCCAGCAGTTTAGGGGGAGACACTGAAGCTTTCTTT
TRBV12-3/TRBV12-4	TRBJ2-2	TRBD1	many	CASSPADRDTGELFF	TGTGCCAGCAGCCCCGCTGACAGGGACACCGGGGAGCTGTTTTTT
TRBV19	TRBJ2-2	-	few	CASSRRTDYTGELFF	TGTGCCAGTAGTAGGCGGACGGATTACACCGGGGAGCTGTTTTTT
TRBV7-2	TRBJ2-1	-	few	CASSLMDFNEQFF	TGTGCCAGCAGCCTTATGGACTTCAATGAGCAGTTCTTC
TRBV3-1	TRBJ1-5	TRBD1	-	CASSHSDRGNQPQHF	TGTGCCAGCAGCCATAGTGACAGGGGCAATCAGCCCCAGCATTTT
TRBV20-1	TRBJ1-2	-	medium-sized	CSLRVNYGYTF	TGCAGTCTCAGGGTTAACTATGGCTACACCTTC
TRBV12-3/TRBV12-4	TRBJ2-7	-	many	CASSFKGVYEQYF	TGTGCCAGCAGTTTTAAGGGTGTCTACGAGCAGTACTTC
TRBV7-8	TRBJ2-4	-	once	CASSLGSSKNIQYF	TGTGCCAGCAGCTTAGGCAGCTCCAAAAACATTCAGTACTTC
TRBV20-1	TRBJ2-1	TRBD2	-	CSALRLAGGPRNEQFF	TGCAGTGCTCTCCGACTAGCGGGGGGGCCAAGGAATGAGCAGTTCTTC
TRBV5-1	TRBJ1-1	-	few	CASSLGHGDFMNTEAFF	TGCGCCAGCAGCTTGGGGCACGGCGATTTCATGAACACTGAAGCTTTCTTT
TRBV7-2	TRBJ2-6	-	few	CASSSPGQGANVLTF	TGTGCCAGCAGCTCCCCTGGACAGGGGGCCAACGTCCTGACTTTC
TRBV18	TRBJ2-1	-	many	CASSPPQAWTLSSYNEQFF	TGTGCCAGCTCACCACCGCAGGCGTGGACATTGAGCTCCTACAATGAGCAGTTCTTC
TRBV28	TRBJ1-1	-	many	CASSPPRVGFNTEAFF	TGTGCCAGCAGTCCACCCCGAGTTGGGTTCAACACTGAAGCTTTCTTT
TRBV6-2/TRBV6-3	TRBJ2-1	-	few	CASTQGGNEQFF	TGTGCCAGCACCCAAGGTGGCAATGAGCAGTTCTTC
TRBV12-3/TRBV12-4	TRBJ2-5	TRBD2	many	CASSFAGGQETQYF	TGTGCCAGCAGTTTTGCGGGAGGGCAAGAGACCCAGTACTTC
TRBV19	TRBJ2-5	TRBD2	many	CASSPTSVGETQYF	TGTGCCAGTAGTCCGACTAGCGTCGGAGAGACCCAGTACTTC
TRBV6-6	TRBJ2-3	TRBD2	many	CASSPSGRVGTDTQYF	TGTGCCAGCAGTCCCAGCGGGAGGGTCGGCACAGATACGCAGTATTTT
TRBV29-1	TRBJ2-3	-	many	CSVGTPIRDTQYF	TGCAGCGTTGGCACCCCAATCAGGGATACGCAGTATTTT
TRBV7-9	TRBJ1-2	-	many	CASSLGAGAYGYTF	TGTGCCAGCAGCTTAGGGGCAGGAGCCTATGGCTACACCTTC
TRBV12-3/TRBV12-4	TRBJ1-5	-	many	CASSLTGTEVQSNQPQHF	TGTGCCAGCAGTTTAACCGGGACCGAGGTCCAAAGCAATCAGCCCCAGCATTTT
TRBV6-5	TRBJ1-1	TRBD1	many	CASSYQQGGLNTEAFF	TGTGCCAGCAGTTATCAACAGGGGGGCCTGAACACTGAAGCTTTCTTT
TRBV6-6	TRBJ2-7	-	few	CASTTQGGAFEQYF	TGTGCCAGCACCACACAGGGAGGGGCCTTCGAGCAGTACTTC
TRBV11-3	TRBJ2-2	-	many	CASSLWTGPAGELFF	TGTGCCAGCAGCTTATGGACGGGCCCAGCCGGGGAGCTGTTTTTT
TRBV7-2	TRBJ2-1	-	few	CASSPSYISSYNEQFF	TGTGCCAGCAGCCCCTCATATATAAGCTCCTACAATGAGCAGTTCTTC
TRBV4-1	TRBJ2-5	-	-	CASSQPTLGQETQYF	TGCGCCAGCAGCCAACCCACACTTGGGCAAGAGACCCAGTACTTC
TRBV12-3/TRBV12-4	TRBJ2-7	TRBD2	many	CASSAGLAGSYEQYF	TGTGCCAGCAGTGCCGGACTAGCGGGATCCTACGAGCAGTACTTC
TRBV7-9	TRBJ2-6	-	few	CASSLSPSGANVLTF	TGTGCCAGCAGCTTAAGTCCCTCTGGGGCCAACGTCCTGACTTTC
TRBV6-6	TRBJ1-2	-	-	CASRPGSTSYYGYTF	TGTGCCAGCAGACCAGGTTCAACTTCCTACTATGGCTACACCTTC
TRBV30	TRBJ2-3	TRBD2	few	CAWSVQSGGAAAQYF	TGTGCCTGGAGTGTCCAAAGCGGGGGGGCCGCTGCGCAGTATTTT
TRBV12-5	TRBJ1-1	-	many	CASGTTGAREAFF	TGTGCTAGTGGTACCACCGGGGCCAGAGAAGCTTTCTTT
TRBV12-3/TRBV12-4	TRBJ1-1	TRBD1	many	CASSSNRGNKDTEAFF	TGTGCCAGCAGCTCAAACAGGGGTAACAAGGACACTGAAGCTTTCTTT
TRBV15	TRBJ2-5	-	few	CATSRDQGFQETQYF	TGTGCCACCAGCAGAGATCAAGGATTCCAAGAGACCCAGTACTTC
TRBV19	TRBJ1-4	-	many	CASRSGSEKLFF	TGTGCCAGTAGGTCAGGGAGTGAAAAACTGTTTTTT
TRBV2	TRBJ2-7	TRBD1	-	CASKTTGQGYEQYF	TGTGCCAGCAAAACCACGGGACAGGGCTACGAGCAGTACTTC
TRBV18	TRBJ2-3	TRBD2	few	CASSPQGLAGTDTQYF	TGTGCCAGCTCACCGCAGGGACTAGCGGGCACAGATACGCAGTATTTT
TRBV4-2	TRBJ1-4	-	many	CASSPGTFAGEKLFF	TGTGCCAGCAGCCCTGGGACCTTTGCCGGTGAAAAACTGTTTTTT
TRBV5-5	TRBJ2-1	TRBD1	many	CASSLTGDSYNEQFF	TGTGCCAGCAGCTTGACAGGGGATTCCTACAATGAGCAGTTCTTC
TRBV5-1	TRBJ1-1	TRBD1	many	CASSRGQERRNTEAFF	TGCGCCAGCAGCCGGGGACAGGAGAGGAGGAACACTGAAGCTTTCTTT
TRBV4-3	TRBJ2-1	-	many	CASSQDLPGRSSYNEQFF	TGCGCCAGCAGCCAAGATCTGCCAGGGCGTAGTTCCTACAATGAGCAGTTCTTC
TRBV5-5	TRBJ2-3	-	-	CASSFPRTGGDRTDTQYF	TGTGCCAGCAGCTTTCCCAGGACTGGTGGTGATCGCACAGATACGCAGTATTTT
TRBV19	TRBJ2-1	-	-	CASSARTAHEQFF	TGTGCCAGTAGTGCCCGGACGGCCCATGAGCAGTTCTTC
TRBV7-2	TRBJ1-3	-	many	CASSLNRAGNTIYF	TGTGCCAGCAGCTTAAACAGGGCTGGAAACACCATATATTTT
TRBV5-6	TRBJ2-7	-	few	CASSRPGTFSYEQYF	TGTGCCAGCAGCCGACCCGGGACATTCTCCTACGAGCAGTACTTC
TRBV4-2	TRBJ2-7	TRBD2	many	CASSQAFASGGRRDYEQYF	TGTGCCAGCAGCCAAGCGTTTGCTAGCGGGGGGAGACGCGACTACGAGCAGTACTTC
TRBV14	TRBJ2-1	TRBD1	many	CASRWTGHEQFF	TGTGCCAGCAGATGGACAGGGCATGAGCAGTTCTTC
TRBV18	TRBJ2-7	TRBD1	-	CASSPRTGGLGEQYF	TGTGCCAGCTCACCAAGGACAGGGGGCCTTGGAGAGCAGTACTTC
TRBV7-9	TRBJ2-1	-	many	CASSLHEQFF	TGTGCCAGCAGCCTCCATGAGCAGTTCTTC
TRBV5-1	TRBJ2-1	-	few	CASSLDSGPYNEQFF	TGCGCCAGCAGCTTGGATAGCGGACCCTACAATGAGCAGTTCTTC
TRBV7-9	TRBJ2-5	TRBD2	many	CASSTSGGYQETQYF	TGTGCCAGCAGCACTAGCGGGGGGTACCAAGAGACCCAGTACTTC